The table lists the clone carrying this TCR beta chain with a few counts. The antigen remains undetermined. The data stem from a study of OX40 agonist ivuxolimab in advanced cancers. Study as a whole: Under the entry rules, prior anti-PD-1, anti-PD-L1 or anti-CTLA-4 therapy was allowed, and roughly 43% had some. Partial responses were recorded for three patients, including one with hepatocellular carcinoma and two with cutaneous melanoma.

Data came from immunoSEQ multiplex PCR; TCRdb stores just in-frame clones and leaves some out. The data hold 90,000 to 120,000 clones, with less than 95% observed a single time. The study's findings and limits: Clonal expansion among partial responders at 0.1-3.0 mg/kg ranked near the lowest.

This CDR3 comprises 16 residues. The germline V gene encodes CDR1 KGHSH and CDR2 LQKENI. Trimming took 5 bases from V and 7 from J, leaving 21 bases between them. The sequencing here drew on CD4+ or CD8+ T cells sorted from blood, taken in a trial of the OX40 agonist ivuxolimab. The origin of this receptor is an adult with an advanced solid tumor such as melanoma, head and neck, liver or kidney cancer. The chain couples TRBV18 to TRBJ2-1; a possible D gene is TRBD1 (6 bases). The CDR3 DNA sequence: TGTGCCAGCTCAGCTCGGGACAACCCCCCTGGGAATGAGCAGTTCTTC. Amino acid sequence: CASSARDNPPGNEQFF.